This T cell receptor (beta chain) was obtained from a study of blood T cells in healthy people across ages. The overall study: Template switching retrieved approximately one barcoded beta molecule for each two T cells.

Notes on the study in general: Nothing was known about donor CMV status, and this possibly confounded expanded clonotype changes. Aged donors had fewer naive CD4+ cells and lower diversity than long-lived donors.

This clonotype was detected only a few times. The antigen is unknown. Together with a sample-barcoded 5' primer, a J-beta primer mix was included in a second PCR lasting roughly 6 to 12 cycles. TCRdb re-called the 5' RACE reads with MiXCR, one entry per CDR3 protein. Of approximately 2,000,000 distinct CDR3 sequences listed, 39% are singletons. V was clipped by 4 bases and J by 3 bases; unmatched bases: 8. CDR1 and CDR2 (germline): SGHDT, YYEEEE. This CDR3 is built from 15 residues. Source material: blood. The origin of this receptor is a human donor in good health. The chain links TRBV5-6 to TRBJ2-7; the match to TRBD1 covers 9 bases. CDR3 nucleotides: TGTGCCAGCAGCGGGGGGGGGACAGGGAACTACGAGCAGTACTTC. Translating it yields CASSGGGTGNYEQYF.